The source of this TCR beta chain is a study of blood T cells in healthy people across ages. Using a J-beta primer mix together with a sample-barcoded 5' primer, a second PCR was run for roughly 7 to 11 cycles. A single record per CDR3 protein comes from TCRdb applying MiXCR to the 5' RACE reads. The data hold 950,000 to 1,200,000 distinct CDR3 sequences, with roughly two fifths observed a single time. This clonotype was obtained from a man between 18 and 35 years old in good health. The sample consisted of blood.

CDR3 residues: CASSLIDRPTSHTEAFF. The CDR3 DNA is TGTGCCAGCAGCCTCATCGACAGACCTACCTCACACACTGAAGCTTTCTTT. The chain carries TRBV14 and TRBJ1-1, with a tentative D call TRBD1 (5 bases). This CDR3 comprises 17 residues. Trimming took 4 bases from V and 3 from J, leaving 21 bases between them. Germline-derived CDR1 and CDR2 are SGHDN and FVKESK.